This entry lists 18 T cell receptor beta chains sequenced from one sample in a study of blood T cells in healthy people across ages. Through a sample-barcoded 5' primer and a J-beta primer mix, a second PCR was run for 7 to 11 cycles. TCRdb re-called the 5' RACE reads with MiXCR, one entry per CDR3 protein. The sample has 1.5 million to 2 million distinct CDR3 sequences, 28% seen once. What was sequenced was blood. The receptors here all came from a young woman in good health.

This rearrangement joins TRBV20-1 to TRBJ2-4; D possibly uses TRBD1 or TRBD2 (5 bases each). This CDR3 has 14 residues. Between the trimmed V and J ends, which lost 0 bases and 3 bases, there was a span of 9 bases. Germline CDR1 DFQATT, CDR2 SNEGSKA (reference sequence). This CDR3 is CSARDGDGKNIQYF. The CDR3 nucleotides are TGCAGTGCTAGAGACGGGGACGGCAAAAACATTCAGTACTTC.

This sequence joins TRBV28 and TRBJ1-6; D is ambiguous. V was trimmed by 3 bases and J by 17 bases, leaving 14 bases between them. The CDR3 contains 12 residues. CDR1 and CDR2 from the germline V gene are MDHEN and SYDVKM. In DNA form, the CDR3 reads TGTGCCAGCAGTTTCAATCCGCGGGCTATCCACTTT. Translating gives CASSFNPRAIHF.

V is TRBV20-1 and J is TRBJ2-3; 13 bases map to TRBD2. V dropped 6 bases and J dropped 5; count of bases not matched to a gene: 8. This CDR3 spans 15 amino acids. From germline, CDR1 is DFQATT and CDR2 SNEGSKA (reference sequence). As DNA, the CDR3 is TGCAGTGCATATGGGACTAGCGGGGTCGGAGATACGCAGTATTTT. It codes for CSAYGTSGVGDTQYF.

This clonotype was seen repeatedly, ten times or more. The genes are TRBV14 and TRBJ2-1; D is uncertain. This CDR3 is 14 amino acids long. Germline assignment: CDR1 SGHDN and CDR2 FVKESK. V shed 6 bases and J shed 7 bases, with 16 bases lying between them. Here the CDR3 DNA reads TGTGCCAGCAGTCCTCGCCCCCCGCGGAATGAGCAGTTCTTC. This sequence encodes CASSPRPPRNEQFF.

Worth noting for this clonotype: One end of the junction is discordant with germline, which a read error may explain. V is TRBV20-1 and J is TRBJ1-5; D uncertain. Germline lookup yields CDR1 DFQATT and CDR2 SNEGSKA (reference sequence). CDR3 length: 12 residues. CDR3 DNA: TGCAGTGCTCGAGAGGACAATCAGCCCCAGCATTTT. As protein: CSAREDNQPQHF.

This chain joins TRBV5-1 and TRBJ1-4, with D hard to call. Germline V CDR1 and CDR2: SGHRS, YFSETQ. The V and J ends lost 1 base and 4 bases respectively, with 8 bases between them. The CDR3 spans 14 residues. The CDR3 region has the DNA TGCGCCAGCAGCTTGAAACACTTTAATGAAAAACTGTTTTTT. This gives the protein CASSLKHFNEKLFF.

This clonotype was seen repeatedly, ten times or more. The gene calls are TRBV20-1 and TRBJ2-7; D might be TRBD1 (6 bases). The CDR3 is 11 residues long. Trimming left V 6 bases short and J 6 bases short, with 12 bases between. In germline, CDR1 is DFQATT, CDR2 SNEGSKA (reference sequence). As DNA, the CDR3 is TGCAGTGCAAAACAGGGAAGCGAGCAGTACTTC. It encodes CSAKQGSEQYF.

This clonotype was seen at least ten times. The chain employs TRBV27 and TRBJ2-4; D not certain. V was cut by 5 bases and J by 1 base, with 6 bases left in between. CDR1 MNHEY and CDR2 SMNVEV come from the germline V gene (reference sequence). This CDR3 spans 13 amino acids. This chain's CDR3 is CASSTVAKNIQYF. Written as DNA, the CDR3 is TGTGCCAGCAGTACCGTGGCCAAAAACATTCAGTACTTC.

Of note for this clonotype: Likely a read error: the CDR3 ends without its conserved phenylalanine or tryptophan. Here the CDR3 DNA reads TGCGCCAGCAGCTTTGGAGATGGCTACACCATC. It is translated as CASSFGDGYTI. The chain employs TRBV5-1 and TRBJ1-2, with D uncertain. This CDR3 comprises 11 residues. Germline loops: CDR1 SGHRS, CDR2 YFSETQ. Trimming left V 2 bases short and J 6 bases short, with 5 bases between.

This clonotype was detected ten times or more. The V and J genes are TRBV7-2 and TRBJ2-5; possibly TRBD2 for D (7 bases). Trimming left V 0 bases short and J 5 bases short, with 10 bases between. The CDR3 has 14 amino acids. Germline CDR1 reads SGHTA; CDR2 reads FQGNSA. This CDR3 reads CASSLAGGLETQYF. DNA of the CDR3: TGTGCCAGCAGCTTAGCGGGGGGGCTGGAGACCCAGTACTTC.

V usage is TRBV6-5 and J usage is TRBJ1-2, with 7 bases aligning to TRBD1. V lost 2 bases, J lost 8 bases, and 2 bases stayed unmatched. The CDR3 has 12 amino acids. CDR1 is MNHEY, CDR2 SVGAGI, per germline. The CDR3 nucleotides are TGTGCCAGCAGTTACGCAGGGGGGGGCTACACCTTC. It is translated as CASSYAGGGYTF.

This clonotype was detected only a few times. The genes are TRBV6-6 and TRBJ1-2; D is uncertain. Trimming stripped 6 bases from V and 0 bases from J, with 14 bases between. The CDR3 is 15 residues long. Germline loops: CDR1 MNHNY, CDR2 SVGAGI (reference sequence). CDR3 loop: CASSPPAPANYGYTF. The CDR3 nucleotides are TGTGCCAGCAGCCCCCCCGCGCCCGCTAACTATGGCTACACCTTC.

This clonotype was counted ten times or more. The genes are TRBV7-2 and TRBJ1-2; D is perhaps TRBD1 (6 bases). From germline, CDR1 is SGHTA and CDR2 FQGNSA. The CDR3 has 13 residues. Trimming shortened V by 6 bases and J by 8 bases, and 16 bases separated the two germline ends. CDR3 sequence (DNA): TGTGCCAGCAGTATGACAGGTTACGGAGGCTACACCTTC. This sequence encodes CASSMTGYGGYTF. The whole variable domain, remainder taken from reference TRBV7-2 and TRBJ1-2, is GAGVSQSPSNKVTEKGKDVELRCDPISGHTALYWYRQSLGQGLEFLIYFQGNSAPDKSGLPSDRFSAERTGGSVSTLTIQRTQQEDSAVYLCASSMTGYGGYTFGSGTRLTVV.

This clonotype was seen only a few times. This chain connects TRBV29-1 to TRBJ1-1, with 7 nucleotides matching TRBD1. The CDR3 length is 12 residues. Losses at the gene ends were 6 bases for V and 3 bases for J; bases not matched to a gene: 4. Germline V gene sequence: CDR1 SQVTM, CDR2 ANQGSEA. The CDR3 DNA is TGCAGCGTGATGACAGGGTACACTGAAGCTTTCTTT. Protein product: CSVMTGYTEAFF.

This chain uses TRBV20-1 with TRBJ1-2; 11 positions agree with TRBD1. In germline, CDR1 is DFQATT, CDR2 SNEGSKA (reference sequence). After removal of 6 bases from V and 2 bases from J, the junction contained 20 bases not matched to a gene. The CDR3 has 19 residues. CDR3 nucleotide sequence: TGCAGTGCACCCTTTATACACGGACAGGGGGCCTTCTACAACTATGGCTACACCTTC. It specifies CSAPFIHGQGAFYNYGYTF.

This clonotype was counted between two and nine times. The rearrangement links TRBV5-1 to TRBJ1-1; D remains unclear. V gave up 6 bases and J gave up 3 bases, with 18 bases separating them. Germline loops: CDR1 SGHRS, CDR2 YFSETQ. The CDR3 length is 15 residues. The CDR3 DNA reads TGCGCCAGCACCTTCCTACCTTCCCAATACACTGAAGCTTTCTTT. Encoded protein: CASTFLPSQYTEAFF. The variable domain in full, completed from reference TRBV5-1 and TRBJ1-1, reads KAGVTQTPRYLIKTRGQQVTLSCSPISGHRSVSWYQQTPGQGLQFLFEYFSETQRNKGNFPGRFSGRQFSNSRSEMNVSTLELGDSALYLCASTFLPSQYTEAFFGQGTRLTVV.

The sample holds a few counts of this clonotype. This sequence joins TRBV7-2 and TRBJ2-5; D is uncertain. The end of the DNA fits TRBJ2-7 better, so the J call may be wrong. The germline gives CDR1 SGHTA, CDR2 FQGNSA. CDR3 size: 14 residues. CDR3 amino acids: CASSPDPPFLEQYF. Here the CDR3 DNA reads TGTGCCAGCAGCCCGGACCCGCCTTTCCTCGAGCAGTACTTC.

This chain connects TRBV29-1 to TRBJ2-5; weak D call: TRBD2 (6 bases). V lost 6 bases, J lost 2 bases, and 16 bases lay in between. The CDR3 sequence is 14 residues long. The germline V gene encodes CDR1 SQVTM and CDR2 ANQGSEA. The CDR3, as DNA: TGCAGCGTGGGAAAGGCGGGGAGTCAAGAGACCCAGTACTTC. Its translation is CSVGKAGSQETQYF.